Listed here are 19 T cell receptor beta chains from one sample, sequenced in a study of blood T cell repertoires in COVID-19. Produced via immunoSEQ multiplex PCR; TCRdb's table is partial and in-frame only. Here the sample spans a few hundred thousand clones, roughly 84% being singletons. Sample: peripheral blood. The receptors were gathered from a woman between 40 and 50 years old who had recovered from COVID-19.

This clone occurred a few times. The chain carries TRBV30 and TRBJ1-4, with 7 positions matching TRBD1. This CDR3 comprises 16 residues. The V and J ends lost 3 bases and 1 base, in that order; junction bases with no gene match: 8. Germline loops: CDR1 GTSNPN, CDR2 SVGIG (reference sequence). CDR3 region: CAWSDSTGQTNEKLFF. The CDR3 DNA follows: TGTGCCTGGAGCGATTCGACAGGGCAAACTAATGAAAAACTGTTTTTT. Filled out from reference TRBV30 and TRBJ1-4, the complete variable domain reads SQTIHQWPATLVQPVGSPLSLECTVEGTSNPNLYWYRQAAGRGLQLLFYSVGIGQISSEVPQNLSASRPQDRQFILSSKKLLLSDSGFYLCAWSDSTGQTNEKLFFGSGTQLSVL.

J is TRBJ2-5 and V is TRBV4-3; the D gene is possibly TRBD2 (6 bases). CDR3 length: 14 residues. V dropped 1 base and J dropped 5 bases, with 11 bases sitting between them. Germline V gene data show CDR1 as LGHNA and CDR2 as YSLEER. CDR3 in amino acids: CASSQGQAGETQYF. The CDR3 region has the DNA TGCGCCAGCAGCCAAGGGCAGGCGGGGGAGACCCAGTACTTC.

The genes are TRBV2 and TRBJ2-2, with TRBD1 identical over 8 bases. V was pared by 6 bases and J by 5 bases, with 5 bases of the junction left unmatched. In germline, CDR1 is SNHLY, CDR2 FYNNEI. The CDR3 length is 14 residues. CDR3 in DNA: TGTGCCAGCAGGATCTACAGGGGGACCGGGGAGCTGTTTTTT. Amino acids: CASRIYRGTGELFF.

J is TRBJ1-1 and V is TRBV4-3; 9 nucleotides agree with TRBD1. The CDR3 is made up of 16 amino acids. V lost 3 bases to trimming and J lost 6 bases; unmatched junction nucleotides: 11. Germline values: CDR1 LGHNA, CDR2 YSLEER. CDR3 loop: CASSQDRGQGFAEAFF. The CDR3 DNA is TGCGCCAGCAGCCAGGACAGGGGCCAGGGGTTCGCTGAAGCTTTCTTT.

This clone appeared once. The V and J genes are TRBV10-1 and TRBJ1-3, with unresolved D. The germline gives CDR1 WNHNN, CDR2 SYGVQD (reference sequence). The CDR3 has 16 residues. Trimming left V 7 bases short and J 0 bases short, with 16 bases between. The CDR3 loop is CASNFITELSGNTIYF. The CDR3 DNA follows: TGCGCCAGCAATTTCATAACAGAGCTCTCTGGAAACACCATATATTTT.

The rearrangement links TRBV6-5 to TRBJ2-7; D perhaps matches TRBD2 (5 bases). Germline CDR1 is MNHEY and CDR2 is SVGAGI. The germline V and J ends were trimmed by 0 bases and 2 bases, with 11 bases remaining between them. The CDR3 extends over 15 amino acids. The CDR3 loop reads CASSYSRAATYEQYF. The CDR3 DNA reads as TGTGCCAGCAGTTACTCGAGGGCGGCGACCTACGAGCAGTACTTC.

Here the CDR3 reads CASRTGTANEKLFF. The CDR3 nucleotides are TGTGCCAGCAGGACCGGGACAGCTAATGAAAAACTGTTTTTT. V gene TRBV28 combines with J gene TRBJ1-4; 7 bases are shared with TRBD1. Germline CDR1 and CDR2: MDHEN and SYDVKM. Trimming took 6 bases from V and 3 from J; bases not matched to a gene: 4. CDR3 length: 14 residues. The variable domain in full, with the rest retrieved from reference TRBV28 and TRBJ1-4, is DVKVTQSSRYLVKRTGEKVFLECVQDMDHENMFWYRQDPGLGLRLIYFSYDVKMKEKGDIPEGYSVSREKKERFSLILESASTNQTSMYLCASRTGTANEKLFFGSGTQLSVL.

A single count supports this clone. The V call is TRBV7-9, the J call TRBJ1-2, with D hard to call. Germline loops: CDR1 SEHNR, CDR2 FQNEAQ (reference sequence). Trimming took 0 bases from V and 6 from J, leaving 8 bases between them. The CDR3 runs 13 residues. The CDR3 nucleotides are TGTGCCAGCAGCTTAGCGTCCGGGGATGGCTACACCTTC. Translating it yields CASSLASGDGYTF.

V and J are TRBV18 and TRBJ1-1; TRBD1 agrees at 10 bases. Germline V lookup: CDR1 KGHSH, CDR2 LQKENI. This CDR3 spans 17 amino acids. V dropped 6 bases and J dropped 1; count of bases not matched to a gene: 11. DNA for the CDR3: TGTGCCAGCTCCCTGACCGGGACAGGGGCTTGGAACACTGAAGCTTTCTTT. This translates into CASSLTGTGAWNTEAFF.

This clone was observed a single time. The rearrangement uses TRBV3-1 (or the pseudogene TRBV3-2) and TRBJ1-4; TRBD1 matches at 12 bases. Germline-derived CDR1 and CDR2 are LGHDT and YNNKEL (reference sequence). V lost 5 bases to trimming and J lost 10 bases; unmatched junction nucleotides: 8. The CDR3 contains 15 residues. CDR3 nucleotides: TGTGCCAGCAGCGATGCGGGACAGGGGGCTGGAAAACTGTTTTTT. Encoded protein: CASSDAGQGAGKLFF.

CDR3 protein: CASSLWSSYGYTF. CDR3 in DNA: TGTGCCAGCAGTCTCTGGTCCAGCTATGGCTACACCTTC. The genes are TRBV28 and TRBJ1-2; D call uncertain. V lost 5 bases to trimming and J lost 4 bases, with 11 bases between them. This CDR3 has 13 residues. From germline, CDR1 is MDHEN and CDR2 SYDVKM.

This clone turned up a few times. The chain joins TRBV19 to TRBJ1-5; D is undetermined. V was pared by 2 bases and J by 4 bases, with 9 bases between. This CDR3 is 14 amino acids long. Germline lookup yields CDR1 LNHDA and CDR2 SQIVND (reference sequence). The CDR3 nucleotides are TGTGCCAGTAGTATAATAACACAAAATCAGCCCCAGCATTTT. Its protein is CASSIITQNQPQHF.

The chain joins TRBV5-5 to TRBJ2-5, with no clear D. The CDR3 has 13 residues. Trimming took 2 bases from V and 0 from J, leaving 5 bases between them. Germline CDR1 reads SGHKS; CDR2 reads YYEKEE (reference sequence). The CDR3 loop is CASSFSDQETQYF. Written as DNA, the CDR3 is TGTGCCAGCAGCTTCTCGGACCAAGAGACCCAGTACTTC. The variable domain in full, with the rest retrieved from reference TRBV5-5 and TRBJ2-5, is DAGVTQSPTHLIKTRGQQVTLRCSPISGHKSVSWYQQVLGQGPQFIFQYYEKEERGRGNFPDRFSARQFPNYSSELNVNALLLGDSALYLCASSFSDQETQYFGPGTRLLVL.

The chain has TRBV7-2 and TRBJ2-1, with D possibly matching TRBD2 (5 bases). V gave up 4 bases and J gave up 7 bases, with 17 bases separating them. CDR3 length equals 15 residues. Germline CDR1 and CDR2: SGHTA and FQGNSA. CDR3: CASSWEPSFGNEQFF. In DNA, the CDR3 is TGTGCCAGCAGCTGGGAGCCGTCTTTTGGGAATGAGCAGTTCTTC.

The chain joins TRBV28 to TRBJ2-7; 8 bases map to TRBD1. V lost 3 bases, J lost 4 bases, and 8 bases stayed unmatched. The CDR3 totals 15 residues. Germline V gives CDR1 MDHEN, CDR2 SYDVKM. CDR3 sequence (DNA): TGTGCCAGCAGTTTGTCAGGGGGCGGTGGGTACGAGCAGTACTTC. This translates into CASSLSGGGGYEQYF.

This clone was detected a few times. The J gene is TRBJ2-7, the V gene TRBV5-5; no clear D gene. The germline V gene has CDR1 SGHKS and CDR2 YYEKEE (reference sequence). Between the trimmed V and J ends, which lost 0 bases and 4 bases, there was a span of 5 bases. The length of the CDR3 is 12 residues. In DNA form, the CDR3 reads TGTGCCAGCAGCTTGGTAGCTTACGAGCAGTACTTC. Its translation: CASSLVAYEQYF.

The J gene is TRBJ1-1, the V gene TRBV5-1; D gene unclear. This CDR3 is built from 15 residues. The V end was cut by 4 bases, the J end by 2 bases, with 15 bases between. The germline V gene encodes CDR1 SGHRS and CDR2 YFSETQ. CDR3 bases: TGCGCCAGCAGCCTCTCCCCGGAACTAAACACTGAAGCTTTCTTT. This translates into CASSLSPELNTEAFF.

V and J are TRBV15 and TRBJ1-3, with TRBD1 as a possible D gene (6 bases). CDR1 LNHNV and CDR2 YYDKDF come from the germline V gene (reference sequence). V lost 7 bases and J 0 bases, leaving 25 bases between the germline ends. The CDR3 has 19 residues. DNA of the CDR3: TGTGCCACCACCGACGCAGGGGTATTGACAATGAGCTCTGGAAACACCATATATTTT. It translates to CATTDAGVLTMSSGNTIYF.

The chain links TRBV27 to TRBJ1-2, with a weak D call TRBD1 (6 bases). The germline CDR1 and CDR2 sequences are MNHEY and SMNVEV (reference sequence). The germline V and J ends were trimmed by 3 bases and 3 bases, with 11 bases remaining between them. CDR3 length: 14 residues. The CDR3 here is CASSLRGADYGYTF. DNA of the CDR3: TGTGCCAGCAGTTTGCGGGGGGCGGACTATGGCTACACCTTC.